Below are 32 T cell receptor beta chains sequenced from a single sample in a study of blood T cell repertoires in COVID-19. TCRdb keeps only in-frame clones here, not all; method: immunoSEQ multiplex PCR. The sample lists fewer than 90,000 clones, over 80% occurring once. Sequenced: peripheral blood. The receptors shown here come from a woman older than 75 with active COVID-19.

V usage is TRBV9 and J usage is TRBJ1-3; no clear D. The CDR3 is made up of 13 amino acids. The germline CDR1 and CDR2 sequences are SGDLS and YYNGEE. V was trimmed by 2 bases and J by 0 bases, leaving 3 bases between them. CDR3 in amino acids: CASSVNSGNTIYF. In DNA form, the CDR3 reads TGTGCCAGCAGCGTTAACTCTGGAAACACCATATATTTT.

The CDR3 sequence is CASRMQGEQFF. The CDR3 DNA is TGTGCCAGCAGGATGCAGGGGGAGCAGTTCTTC. The rearrangement joins TRBV28 to TRBJ2-1, with TRBD1 as a possible D gene (6 bases). The germline V and J ends were trimmed by 6 bases and 10 bases, with 10 bases remaining between them. The CDR3 extends over 11 amino acids. Looked up from germline, CDR1 is MDHEN and CDR2 is SYDVKM.

This chain uses TRBV6-5 with TRBJ2-7; a weak D match, TRBD2 (6 bases). CDR1 and CDR2 (germline): MNHEY, SVGAGI. The CDR3 spans 16 residues. Between the trimmed V and J ends, which lost 4 bases and 2 bases, there was a span of 18 bases. The CDR3 bases are TGTGCCAGCAGTTCTCACGGGACTCAGAGGACCTACGAGCAGTACTTC. This sequence encodes CASSSHGTQRTYEQYF.

V gene TRBV4-2 combines with J gene TRBJ2-4; a possible D gene is TRBD1 (6 bases). CDR1 LGHNA and CDR2 YNFKEQ come from the germline V gene. CDR3 size: 13 residues. Trimming took off 5 bases at V and 10 bases at J, with 15 bases between the two ends. The CDR3 region is CASSGLGARIQYF. DNA for the CDR3: TGTGCCAGCAGCGGGTTGGGGGCACGTATTCAGTACTTC.

The chain joins TRBV28 to TRBJ2-1; possible D gene TRBD1, 6 bases. V gave up 5 bases and J gave up 2 bases, with 13 bases separating them. The CDR3 covers 15 residues. Germline values: CDR1 MDHEN, CDR2 SYDVKM. CDR3 loop: CASSPQGSAYNEQFF. The CDR3 DNA is TGTGCCAGCAGTCCTCAGGGGAGTGCCTACAATGAGCAGTTCTTC.

The V gene is TRBV5-4, the J gene TRBJ2-1; perhaps TRBD1 as D (6 bases). The ends were cut back, 0 bases at V and 4 bases at J, with 11 bases in the middle. This CDR3 is 15 amino acids long. The germline V gene encodes CDR1 SGHNT and CDR2 YYREEE (reference sequence). The chain's CDR3 is CASSLADRPYNEQFF. The CDR3 coding sequence is TGTGCCAGCAGCTTGGCCGACAGGCCGTACAATGAGCAGTTCTTC.

The rearrangement joins TRBV6-5 to TRBJ2-1, with unresolved D. The CDR3 has 11 amino acids. From germline, CDR1 is MNHEY and CDR2 SVGAGI. Trimming left V 7 bases short and J 4 bases short, with 5 bases between. The CDR3 sequence is CASTTYNEQFF. CDR3 coding DNA: TGTGCCAGCACCACATACAATGAGCAGTTCTTC.

This chain uses TRBV5-4 with TRBJ1-2, with D hard to call. The length of the CDR3 is 12 residues. The V gene lost 4 bases and the J gene lost 8 bases, with 12 bases spanning the gap. CDR1 and CDR2 (germline): SGHNT, YYREEE (reference sequence). CDR3 sequence (DNA): TGTGCCAGCAGCCCGAGGGTGGGCGGCTACACCTTC. Its protein product is CASSPRVGGYTF.

The gene calls are TRBV7-9 and TRBJ2-7; D is perhaps TRBD1 (5 bases). V was pared by 5 bases and J by 6 bases, with 14 bases between. Germline values: CDR1 SEHNR, CDR2 FQNEAQ (reference sequence). This CDR3 region has 13 residues. The CDR3 region has the DNA TGTGCCAGCAGCCCCCCTGGGGCGGCCGAGCAGTACTTC. This translates into CASSPPGAAEQYF.

The chain uses TRBV6-6 and TRBJ2-1; 10 nucleotides match TRBD2. Trimming took 2 bases from V and 6 from J; bases not matched to a gene: 7. The CDR3 length is 16 residues. CDR1 is MNHNY and CDR2 is SVGAGI in the germline V gene (reference sequence). Here the CDR3 DNA reads TGTGCCAGCAGTTACCGGACTAGCGGAAAAACCAATGAGCAGTTCTTC. Encoded protein: CASSYRTSGKTNEQFF.

The chain carries TRBV15 and TRBJ1-1; D is unclear. Trimming left V 3 bases short and J 1 base short, with 9 bases between. CDR1 is LNHNV and CDR2 is YYDKDF in the germline V gene (reference sequence). This CDR3 spans 14 amino acids. The CDR3 sequence is CATSRHGENTEAFF. For the CDR3, the DNA is TGTGCCACCAGCAGGCACGGGGAGAACACTGAAGCTTTCTTT.

The V call is TRBV28, the J call TRBJ2-1, with 9 nucleotides matching TRBD2. CDR1 is MDHEN, CDR2 SYDVKM, per germline. CDR3 size: 17 residues. Trimming at V came to 3 bases and at J to 4 bases, leaving 10 bases not matched to a gene. The CDR3 region is CASSFSLSGSIYNEQFF. The CDR3 DNA is TGTGCCAGCAGTTTCAGTCTTAGCGGGAGTATATACAATGAGCAGTTCTTC. The full variable domain, its missing parts supplied by reference TRBV28 and TRBJ2-1, is DVKVTQSSRYLVKRTGEKVFLECVQDMDHENMFWYRQDPGLGLRLIYFSYDVKMKEKGDIPEGYSVSREKKERFSLILESASTNQTSMYLCASSFSLSGSIYNEQFFGPGTRLTVL.

The gene calls are TRBV27 and TRBJ2-1; D may be TRBD2 (6 bases). CDR3 length equals 14 residues. Germline assignment: CDR1 MNHEY and CDR2 SMNVEV (reference sequence). V was cut by 6 bases and J by 2 bases, with 11 bases left in between. CDR3 loop: CASRLSGTYNEQFF. The CDR3 DNA sequence: TGTGCCAGCAGACTTAGCGGTACCTACAATGAGCAGTTCTTC.

The rearrangement links TRBV27 to TRBJ2-1; possibly TRBD1 for D (5 bases). CDR3 length: 19 amino acids. V was clipped by 6 bases and J by 0 bases, with 24 bases between them. Germline assignment: CDR1 MNHEY and CDR2 SMNVEV (reference sequence). In DNA form, the CDR3 reads TGTGCCAGCAGCTACCACAGGAAGGCCGGCGCCAGCTCCTACAATGAGCAGTTCTTC. As protein: CASSYHRKAGASSYNEQFF.

This clone was picked up one time. The chain is built from TRBV28 and TRBJ2-7; 7 nucleotides align to TRBD2. Germline V gene sequence: CDR1 MDHEN, CDR2 SYDVKM. Trimming took 6 bases from V and 2 from J; bases not matched to a gene: 10. CDR3 length: 15 residues. Written as DNA, the CDR3 is TGTGCCAGCAGCCGGTCGGGGGGAAGGCCCTACGAGCAGTACTTC. Protein: CASSRSGGRPYEQYF.

The genes are TRBV28 and TRBJ2-2, with 10 bases fitting TRBD1. Trimming took 8 bases from V and 6 from J; bases not matched to a gene: 9. There are 15 residues in the CDR3. Germline assignment: CDR1 MDHEN and CDR2 SYDVKM. CDR3 bases: TGTGCCAGCGTAACTGCCGGGACAGGGGCCGGGGAGCTGTTTTTT. It translates to CASVTAGTGAGELFF.

This clone came up a few times. The chain couples TRBV9 to TRBJ1-6; D uncertain. V was trimmed by 0 bases and J by 7 bases, leaving 11 bases between them. The CDR3 has 15 amino acids. Per the germline V gene, CDR1 is SGDLS and CDR2 is YYNGEE. This CDR3 is CASSVDPHGNSPLHF. The CDR3 DNA sequence: TGTGCCAGCAGCGTAGACCCGCACGGGAATTCACCCCTCCACTTT.

In DNA, the CDR3 is TGTGCCAGCAGTTTGTCCCCGGACAGTTTTTGCCCAGAAGAGACCCAGTACTTC. Protein sequence: CASSLSPDSFCPEETQYF. This sequence joins TRBV28 and TRBJ2-5; the D gene is possibly TRBD1 (6 bases). There are 18 residues in the CDR3. The V gene's germline CDR1 is MDHEN and CDR2 SYDVKM. The V end lost 3 bases, the J end lost 3 bases, and 23 bases lay between the germline ends. Supplemented by reference TRBV28 and TRBJ2-5, the full variable domain reads DVKVTQSSRYLVKRTGEKVFLECVQDMDHENMFWYRQDPGLGLRLIYFSYDVKMKEKGDIPEGYSVSREKKERFSLILESASTNQTSMYLCASSLSPDSFCPEETQYFGPGTRLLVL.

V gene TRBV27 combines with J gene TRBJ2-1; 14 bases are shared with TRBD2. V was pared by 5 bases and J by 6 bases, with 3 bases of the junction left unmatched. The germline V gene encodes CDR1 MNHEY and CDR2 SMNVEV (reference sequence). The CDR3 covers 15 residues. CDR3 coding DNA: TGTGCCAGCAGTGGGACTAGCGGGAGCGCCAATGAGCAGTTCTTC. Translating it yields CASSGTSGSANEQFF.

The chain has TRBV7-3 and TRBJ2-5, with D possibly being TRBD2 (7 bases). The CDR3 has 15 residues. CDR1 SGHTA and CDR2 FQGTGA come from the germline V gene. Between the trimmed V and J ends, which lost 2 bases and 5 bases, there was a span of 15 bases. CDR3 amino acids: CASSLSGGGGETQYF. Here the CDR3 DNA reads TGTGCCAGCAGCTTATCAGGCGGCGGGGGCGAGACCCAGTACTTC.

The gene calls are TRBV27 and TRBJ1-3, with D possibly TRBD1 on 6 matching bases. The CDR3 runs to 13 residues. Germline values: CDR1 MNHEY, CDR2 SMNVEV (reference sequence). Between the trimmed V and J ends, which lost 3 bases and 4 bases, there was a span of 7 bases. The CDR3: CASSFDRGNTIYF. CDR3 nucleotide sequence: TGTGCCAGCAGTTTTGACAGGGGAAACACCATATATTTT.

J is TRBJ2-3 and V is TRBV4-1, with TRBD2 identical over 8 bases. This CDR3 comprises 17 residues. The germline CDR1 and CDR2 sequences are MGHRA and YSYEKL. With 1 base clipped from V and 3 bases from J, the junction kept 9 bases outside the gene matches. The CDR3 DNA sequence: TGCGCCAGCAGCCAAGGGGGCGGGAGCGGGAGAACAGATACGCAGTATTTT. This gives the protein CASSQGGGSGRTDTQYF.

The gene calls are TRBV7-9 and TRBJ1-5; D is perhaps TRBD1 (5 bases). V gave up 1 base and J gave up 7 bases, with 17 bases separating them. This CDR3 has 16 amino acids. CDR1 is SEHNR and CDR2 is FQNEAQ in the germline V gene (reference sequence). This chain's CDR3 is CASSLGASGDRQPQHF. The CDR3 DNA is TGTGCCAGCAGCTTAGGAGCGTCGGGGGACCGCCAGCCCCAGCATTTT. The whole variable domain, remainder taken from reference TRBV7-9 and TRBJ1-5, is DTGVSQNPRHKITKRGQNVTFRCDPISEHNRLYWYRQTLGQGPEFLTYFQNEAQLEKSRLLSDRFSAERPKGSFSTLEIQRTEQGDSAMYLCASSLGASGDRQPQHFGDGTRLSIL.

The chain recombines TRBV15 with TRBJ1-1; TRBD1 aligns across 10 bases. The ends lost 1 base at V and 6 bases at J; junction bases unmatched: 11. CDR1 is LNHNV, CDR2 YYDKDF, per germline (reference sequence). This CDR3 contains 17 residues. The CDR3, as DNA: TGTGCCACCAGCAGAGTCCTACGGACAGGGGGGTGGGCTGAAGCTTTCTTT. The encoded protein is CATSRVLRTGGWAEAFF.

This chain joins TRBV19 and TRBJ2-1; D is possibly TRBD2 (5 bases). There are 12 residues in the CDR3. Germline CDR1 LNHDA, CDR2 SQIVND (reference sequence). Deletions cut 2 bases from V and 8 bases from J, with 7 bases between. CDR3 nucleotide sequence: TGTGCCAGTAGTATACTAGCAGATGAGCAGTTCTTC. Its protein product is CASSILADEQFF.

The gene calls are TRBV11-2 and TRBJ2-7; a weak D match, TRBD2 (7 bases). The CDR3 has 15 amino acids. Germline V gene lookup returns CDR1 SGHAT and CDR2 FQNNGV. Deletions cut 6 bases from V and 0 bases from J, with 15 bases between. In DNA form, the CDR3 reads TGTGCCAGCAGGCGGGGGCACCAACCCTCCTACGAGCAGTACTTC. This sequence encodes CASRRGHQPSYEQYF.

J is TRBJ2-7 and V is TRBV27, with D possibly matching TRBD1 (5 bases). Trimming took off 3 bases at V and 2 bases at J, with 11 bases between the two ends. Germline assignment: CDR1 MNHEY and CDR2 SMNVEV (reference sequence). CDR3 length equals 14 residues. CDR3: CASSLGRGAYEQYF. CDR3 nucleotide sequence: TGTGCCAGCAGTTTGGGGCGTGGGGCCTACGAGCAGTACTTC.

This sequence joins TRBV6-5 and TRBJ2-1; 7 bases line up with TRBD1. Germline values: CDR1 MNHEY, CDR2 SVGAGI. Trimming at V came to 6 bases and at J to 7 bases, leaving 9 bases not matched to a gene. The CDR3 is 14 residues long. CDR3 region: CASRSSTGENEQFF. CDR3 DNA sequence: TGTGCCAGCAGGTCCAGTACAGGGGAGAATGAGCAGTTCTTC.

The chain recombines TRBV13 with TRBJ2-7; unclear D gene. This CDR3 is built from 12 residues. The germline V and J ends were trimmed by 5 bases and 3 bases, with 8 bases remaining between them. Germline CDR1 reads PRHDT; CDR2 reads FYEKMQ (reference sequence). The CDR3 coding sequence is TGTGCCAGCAGCCAATCGGGCTACGAGCAGTACTTC. This gives the protein CASSQSGYEQYF.

The sample holds one count of this clone. V is TRBV27 and J is TRBJ2-5; TRBD1 agrees at 11 bases. Germline values: CDR1 MNHEY, CDR2 SMNVEV (reference sequence). This CDR3 spans 17 amino acids. J was trimmed by 4 bases and V by 0 bases; bases with no gene match: 7. The CDR3 region is CASSLSRTGGLRETQYF. CDR3 nucleotide sequence: TGTGCCAGCAGTTTATCTCGGACAGGGGGCCTGAGAGAGACCCAGTACTTC.

This clone was detected only a few times. The rearrangement uses TRBV7-3 and TRBJ2-3, with TRBD2 as a possible D gene (6 bases). Germline CDR1 and CDR2: SGHTA and FQGTGA. The CDR3 sequence is 16 residues long. V shed 2 bases and J shed 0 bases, with 12 bases lying between them. This CDR3 is CASSLVGRGSTDTQYF. CDR3 DNA sequence: TGTGCCAGCAGCTTAGTCGGGCGGGGTAGCACAGATACGCAGTATTTT.

This chain connects TRBV28 to TRBJ1-3; the D gene is possibly TRBD1 (6 bases). CDR1 MDHEN and CDR2 SYDVKM come from the germline V gene. This CDR3 is 15 amino acids long. V gave up 2 bases and J gave up 4 bases, with 12 bases separating them. CDR3 region: CASSLGQGQGNTIYF. CDR3 nucleotides: TGTGCCAGCAGTTTAGGGCAGGGGCAAGGAAACACCATATATTTT.